The next 21 T cell receptor beta chains were all read from a single sample in a study of blood T cell repertoires in COVID-19. The method was immunoSEQ multiplex PCR; TCRdb's version includes in-frame clones alone and lacks a portion of them. The data contain more than 110,000 clones, roughly 76% of them seen just once; the ten biggest clones take up roughly 9%. Sequences were obtained from peripheral blood. The receptors stem from a woman aged 45-65 years with active or convalescent COVID-19.

This chain links TRBV18 with TRBJ2-3; 14 nucleotides agree with TRBD2. V dropped 0 bases and J dropped 1; count of bases not matched to a gene: 9. The CDR3 contains 20 residues. Germline V gene lookup returns CDR1 KGHSH and CDR2 LQKENI. The CDR3 DNA follows: TGTGCCAGCTCACCACCGACTAGCGGGGGGGCTGTGTATGGCACAGATACGCAGTATTTT. This encodes CASSPPTSGGAVYGTDTQYF.

The rearrangement links TRBV30 to TRBJ1-1; possibly TRBD1 for D (6 bases). V was clipped by 3 bases and J by 5 bases, with 13 bases between them. The CDR3 consists of 13 residues. The germline V gene has CDR1 GTSNPN and CDR2 SVGIG (reference sequence). The DNA of the CDR3 is TGTGCCTGGAGCAAACAGGGTGGAACTGAAGCTTTCTTT. Translating it yields CAWSKQGGTEAFF.

This sequence joins TRBV5-6 and TRBJ1-3, with D tentatively TRBD1 (6 bases). CDR3 length equals 15 residues. Trimming cost V 1 base and J 4 bases, with 12 bases left between them. CDR1 and CDR2 (germline): SGHDT, YYEEEE. This CDR3 is CASSLRWGQGNTIYF. In nucleotides, the CDR3 is TGTGCCAGCAGCTTGAGGTGGGGGCAGGGAAACACCATATATTTT.

The chain is built from TRBV27 and TRBJ1-6; D is unresolved. The V gene lost 6 bases and the J gene lost 7 bases, with 13 bases spanning the gap. This CDR3 comprises 14 residues. From germline, CDR1 is MNHEY and CDR2 SMNVEV (reference sequence). The DNA for the CDR3 is TGTGCCAGCAGCCACCCGGCGGGGAATTCACCCCTCCACTTT. Protein: CASSHPAGNSPLHF.

This chain uses TRBV28 with TRBJ1-5; no clear D gene. Germline loops: CDR1 MDHEN, CDR2 SYDVKM. The V end was cut by 3 bases, the J end by 0 bases, with 9 bases between. This CDR3 has 15 residues. In nucleotides, the CDR3 is TGTGCCAGCAGTTTGCGGAGCTATAGCAATCAGCCCCAGCATTTT. Translation: CASSLRSYSNQPQHF.

J is TRBJ1-1 and V is TRBV25-1, with TRBD1 matching 8 bases. Trimming at V came to 3 bases and at J to 7 bases, leaving 4 bases not matched to a gene. CDR3 size: 13 residues. Germline-derived CDR1 and CDR2 are MGHDK and SYGVNS. CDR3: CASSDRGLLEAFF. CDR3 bases: TGTGCCAGCAGTGACAGGGGGCTCCTTGAAGCTTTCTTT.

The chain joins TRBV7-9 to TRBJ2-3, with 10 bases aligning to TRBD2. CDR3 length equals 16 residues. Germline V gene sequence: CDR1 SEHNR, CDR2 FQNEAQ (reference sequence). Germline trimming cut 6 bases from V and 0 bases from J; bases unmatched to any gene: 6. CDR3 protein: CASRFSGGTSTDTQYF. In DNA form, the CDR3 reads TGTGCCAGCAGATTTAGCGGGGGGACTAGCACAGATACGCAGTATTTT.

The table lists this clone with a few counts. The V call is TRBV27, the J call TRBJ1-2; 7 bases fit TRBD1. The CDR3 spans 15 residues. Unmatched junction bases numbered 7, after V lost 4 bases and J lost 2 bases. Germline V lookup: CDR1 MNHEY, CDR2 SMNVEV (reference sequence). For the CDR3, the DNA is TGTGCCAGCAGTTCCGGACAGGAAAGGAACTATGGCTACACCTTC. Its protein product is CASSSGQERNYGYTF.

J is TRBJ1-2 and V is TRBV6-5; 10 bases align to TRBD1. V gave up 6 bases and J gave up 4 bases; unmatched junction bases: 8. Germline values: CDR1 MNHEY, CDR2 SVGAGI. CDR3 length equals 15 residues. The CDR3 coding sequence is TGTGCCAGCAGCACCCGGGACAGGGGATCCTATGGCTACACCTTC. It specifies CASSTRDRGSYGYTF.

This clone was observed a handful of times. The genes are TRBV10-3 and TRBJ2-7; 7 nucleotides match TRBD2. The germline V gene has CDR1 ENHRY and CDR2 SYGVKD. The CDR3 totals 14 residues. V was clipped by 6 bases and J by 5 bases; unmatched bases: 10. CDR3 coding DNA: TGTGCCATCAGGGCAGGGCGGGAGAAGGACGAGCAGTACTTC. It yields the protein CAIRAGREKDEQYF.

The chain has TRBV6-2 or TRBV6-3 and TRBJ2-5, with a weak D call TRBD1 (6 bases). Trimming left V 5 bases short and J 0 bases short, with 16 bases between. CDR1 is MNHEY and CDR2 is SVGEGT in the germline V gene. This CDR3 region has 16 residues. CDR3: CASSMRMGDNQETQYF. The CDR3 DNA reads TGTGCCAGCAGTATGCGGATGGGGGACAACCAAGAGACCCAGTACTTC.

This chain connects TRBV7-9 to TRBJ2-1, with TRBD2 identical over 7 bases. Germline V gives CDR1 SEHNR, CDR2 FQNEAQ (reference sequence). This CDR3 is 15 amino acids long. The trim removed 3 bases at V and 3 bases at J, leaving 5 bases unmatched. The CDR3 region has the DNA TGTGCCAGCAGCTTTGGGCTAGCGGACTACAATGAGCAGTTCTTC. Amino acids: CASSFGLADYNEQFF.

In this sample, this clone turned up once. The chain combines TRBV3-1 (or the pseudogene TRBV3-2) with TRBJ2-2; 7 bases fit TRBD1. V lost 4 bases to trimming and J lost 3 bases; unmatched junction nucleotides: 8. The CDR3 loop spans 16 amino acids. Germline CDR1 LGHDT, CDR2 YNNKEL (reference sequence). The CDR3, as DNA: TGTGCCAGCAGCCCCAGAACAGGGGCGGACACCGGGGAGCTGTTTTTT. The encoded protein is CASSPRTGADTGELFF.

This chain uses TRBV19 with TRBJ1-5, with D possibly TRBD1 on 6 matching bases. Germline V gene lookup returns CDR1 LNHDA and CDR2 SQIVND (reference sequence). This CDR3 region has 17 residues. Trimming removed 0 bases at V and 0 bases at J, with 12 bases between. The CDR3 region is CASSIDPTGNSNQPQHF. The CDR3, as DNA: TGTGCCAGTAGTATAGATCCCACAGGGAATAGCAATCAGCCCCAGCATTTT.

The chain combines TRBV2 with TRBJ1-2; possibly TRBD1 for D (6 bases). The V end lost 5 bases, the J end lost 6 bases, and 13 bases lay between the germline ends. The V gene's germline CDR1 is SNHLY and CDR2 FYNNEI. This CDR3 comprises 13 residues. The CDR3 loop is CASSSQGRNGYTF. The CDR3 region has the DNA TGTGCCAGCAGTTCACAGGGACGGAATGGCTACACCTTC.

The genes are TRBV2 and TRBJ2-3, with 11 bases fitting TRBD2. The CDR3 consists of 18 residues. CDR1 and CDR2 from the germline V gene are SNHLY and FYNNEI. With V trimmed by 1 base and J by 1 base, 7 bases remained unmatched. CDR3 in amino acids: CASSEVSGGAGGTDTQYF. In nucleotides, the CDR3 is TGTGCCAGCAGTGAAGTTAGCGGGGGGGCCGGGGGCACAGATACGCAGTATTTT. Complete variable domain (other parts from reference TRBV2 and TRBJ2-3): EPEVTQTPSHQVTQMGQEVILRCVPISNHLYFYWYRQILGQKVEFLVSFYNNEISEKSEIFDDQFSVERPDGSNFTLKIRSTKLEDSAMYFCASSEVSGGAGGTDTQYFGPGTRLTVL.

The rearrangement uses TRBV9 and TRBJ1-4; 7 positions match TRBD1. This CDR3 has 15 residues. Germline V CDR1 and CDR2: SGDLS, YYNGEE. V gave up 4 bases and J gave up 3 bases; unmatched junction bases: 6. CDR3 region: CASSRGDSPNEKLFF. The DNA of the CDR3 is TGTGCCAGCAGCCGAGGGGACAGTCCTAATGAAAAACTGTTTTTT.

This chain joins TRBV7-2 and TRBJ2-7, with D hard to call. Per the germline V gene, CDR1 is SGHTA and CDR2 is FQGNSA. The CDR3 runs 14 residues. Trimming removed 5 bases at V and 4 bases at J, with 15 bases between. The CDR3 region is CASSPQKRTYEQYF. CDR3 nucleotides: TGTGCCAGCAGCCCCCAGAAACGCACGTACGAGCAGTACTTC.

The sample holds one count of this clone. The genes are TRBV5-6 and TRBJ1-1, with D possibly matching TRBD1 (5 bases). The length of the CDR3 is 14 residues. Deletions cut 0 bases from V and 2 bases from J, with 8 bases between. Germline assignment: CDR1 SGHDT and CDR2 YYEEEE. CDR3 loop: CASSLGQFNTEAFF. The CDR3 nucleotides are TGTGCCAGCAGCTTGGGACAGTTCAACACTGAAGCTTTCTTT.

The gene calls are TRBV2 and TRBJ1-2; D call uncertain. The germline V and J ends were trimmed by 8 bases and 0 bases, with 16 bases remaining between them. This CDR3 has 15 amino acids. Germline V gives CDR1 SNHLY, CDR2 FYNNEI. The CDR3 protein is CASWSGRASNYGYTF. In DNA, the CDR3 is TGTGCCAGCTGGTCGGGGAGGGCTTCTAACTATGGCTACACCTTC.

This chain uses TRBV27 with TRBJ1-1; unclear D gene. CDR1 MNHEY and CDR2 SMNVEV come from the germline V gene (reference sequence). V was pared by 6 bases and J by 0 bases, with 11 bases between. This CDR3 spans 14 amino acids. The CDR3 region is CASREGRLNTEAFF. The CDR3 DNA is TGTGCCAGCAGAGAGGGAAGGTTGAACACTGAAGCTTTCTTT.